This paragraph covers one TCR beta chain sequence. Participant-reported clinical history was the basis for cohort assignment. These data are taken from a study of blood T cell repertoires in COVID-19. In the original processing: Estimates of nucleated cell counts were drawn from the amplification of reference gene primers. The table came from immunoSEQ multiplex PCR; TCRdb's copy has only in-frame clones and leaves some out. The V and J calls and clone size are taken from that table; D and trimming were inferred from the DNA. The sample lists roughly 200,000 clones, 80% to 90% occurring once. The CDR3 contains 11 residues. V was clipped by 7 bases and J by 8 bases, with 11 bases between them. In germline, CDR1 is SNHLY, CDR2 FYNNEI.

This chain links TRBV2 with TRBJ1-2; the D is unclear. Specimen: PBMCs or T cells enriched from blood (not recorded which). The TCR originated in a woman in her 40s with acute COVID-19. The CDR3 here is CASTLVSGYTF. CDR3 bases: TGTGCCAGCACTCTCGTATCGGGCTACACCTTC.